The clone carrying this T cell receptor beta chain was counted once. Its specificity is not known. The V gene's germline CDR1 is SGHNT and CDR2 YYREEE (reference sequence). This CDR3 region has 16 residues. V shed 4 bases, J shed 3 bases, and the junction held 8 bases outside the gene matches. The data were produced by immunoSEQ multiplex PCR, yet TCRdb's version contains in-frame clones alone and is incomplete. The sample has about 61,000 clones, about 90% seen once. The data were obtained in a study of T cells in localized non-small cell lung cancer. Broader study findings: Adjacent lung was found to contain a median approximately 50 of the top 100 tumor clones. A denser population of T cells in blood accompanied longer overall survival. The tumor had only one region sequenced, so heterogeneity remains possible.

The chain is built from TRBV5-4 and TRBJ2-2; 8 bases line up with TRBD2. This clonotype was obtained from a man aged 40 to 69 with stage I squamous cell lung carcinoma. This specimen consisted of peripheral blood, obtained before any cancer treatment. The DNA of the CDR3 is TGTGCCAGCAGCATAGCGACTAGCGCATACACCGGGGAGCTGTTTTTT. Protein sequence: CASSIATSAYTGELFF. The full variable domain, completed using reference TRBV5-4 and TRBJ2-2, is ETGVTQSPTHLIKTRGQQVTLRCSSQSGHNTVSWYQQALGQGPQFIFQYYREEENGRGNFPPRFSGLQFPNYSSELNVNALELDDSALYLCASSIATSAYTGELFFGEGSRLTVL.